The 24 T cell receptor beta chains reported below all come from one sample, sequenced in a study of T-cell reconstitution after alpha-beta-depleted transplantation in children. Preparation of the TCRbeta library was carried out with unique molecular identifiers. TCRdb independently ran MiXCR on the PCR reads; one entry per CDR3 protein. Of about 980,000 distinct CDR3 sequences in the sample, roughly 29% were seen once. Sample: PBMCs, mostly from graft donor cells, taken 360 days after TCRalphabeta/CD19-depleted stem cell transplant. These receptors were taken from a boy under three years old who had a stem cell transplant for SCID, so the T cells may come from the graft donor.

This clonotype was found a few times. The genes are TRBV28 and TRBJ2-7, with 10 bases lining up with TRBD1. The trim removed 7 bases at V and 3 bases at J, leaving 6 bases unmatched. The CDR3 is 14 residues long. Germline lookup yields CDR1 MDHEN and CDR2 SYDVKM. DNA for the CDR3: TGTGCCAGCAAGACAGGGGGCGACCGCTACGAGCAGTACTTC. It encodes CASKTGGDRYEQYF.

The chain links TRBV2 to TRBJ1-4, with TRBD1 matching over 8 bases. The CDR3 loop spans 17 amino acids. The germline V gene has CDR1 SNHLY and CDR2 FYNNEI. V was clipped by 4 bases and J by 3 bases; unmatched bases: 10. CDR3 protein: CASSVWPGGAANEKLFF. CDR3 DNA sequence: TGTGCCAGCAGTGTATGGCCAGGGGGCGCAGCTAATGAAAAACTGTTTTTT.

The CDR3: CASSSSAPGGAFF. DNA of the CDR3: TGTGCCAGCAGCTCTTCGGCCCCAGGAGGGGCTTTCTTT. The chain couples TRBV7-9 to TRBJ1-1; no reliable D call. V was trimmed by 4 bases and J by 11 bases, leaving 17 bases between them. Germline loops: CDR1 SEHNR, CDR2 FQNEAQ (reference sequence). The CDR3 has 13 residues.

The chain has TRBV20-1 and TRBJ2-7, with 8 bases aligning to TRBD1. The CDR3 covers 15 residues. V was clipped by 5 bases and J by 4 bases; unmatched bases: 13. CDR1 DFQATT and CDR2 SNEGSKA come from the germline V gene (reference sequence). The CDR3 DNA reads as TGCAGTGCTCAGAATCGGGGCAGGGGGCTGTACGAGCAGTACTTC. This encodes CSAQNRGRGLYEQYF.

This chain links TRBV6-1 with TRBJ2-3; 9 bases agree with TRBD2. Germline values: CDR1 MNHNS, CDR2 SASEGT. CDR3 length equals 16 residues. Germline trimming cut 3 bases from V and 2 bases from J; bases unmatched to any gene: 6. Here the CDR3 DNA reads TGTGCCAGCAGTGAGGATAGCGGGGGCCTCACAGATACGCAGTATTTT. This gives the protein CASSEDSGGLTDTQYF.

This clonotype was found a few times. This rearrangement joins TRBV4-3 to TRBJ2-3, with unresolved D. V lost 1 base to trimming and J lost 2 bases, with 13 bases between them. Germline CDR1 and CDR2: LGHNA and YSLEER. This CDR3 has 16 residues. CDR3 coding DNA: TGCGCCAGCAGCCAAGCCCATCAGCCTTTCACAGATACGCAGTATTTT. It translates to CASSQAHQPFTDTQYF.

At least ten counts were recorded for this clonotype. The CDR3 DNA reads TGTGCCACCAGCAGAGATCGTCCACTGTTGTACCAAGAGACCCAGTACTTC. Its protein is CATSRDRPLLYQETQYF. V gene TRBV15 combines with J gene TRBJ2-5; D ambiguous. V was clipped by 0 bases and J by 0 bases, with 14 bases between them. The CDR3 extends over 17 amino acids. Germline V gene data show CDR1 as LNHNV and CDR2 as YYDKDF (reference sequence).

The chain uses TRBV6-1 and TRBJ1-2, with 8 bases that match TRBD1. Germline CDR1 is MNHNS and CDR2 is SASEGT. The CDR3 consists of 14 residues. The junction had 8 bases not matched to a gene; V was cut back by 5 bases and J by 6 bases. CDR3 protein: CASSLDRAGDGYTF. DNA for the CDR3: TGTGCCAGCAGTCTGGACAGGGCAGGGGATGGCTACACCTTC.

The chain couples TRBV2 to TRBJ2-5, with D perhaps being TRBD1 or TRBD2 (5 bases each). V dropped 3 bases and J dropped 5 bases, with 16 bases sitting between them. Germline CDR1 SNHLY, CDR2 FYNNEI. The CDR3 extends over 15 amino acids. CDR3 protein: CASSDSTRGVETQYF. For the CDR3, the DNA is TGTGCCAGCAGTGATTCAACCCGAGGGGTCGAGACCCAGTACTTC. The full variable domain, in which reference TRBV2 and TRBJ2-5 provide the parts outside the CDR3, is EPEVTQTPSHQVTQMGQEVILRCVPISNHLYFYWYRQILGQKVEFLVSFYNNEISEKSEIFDDQFSVERPDGSNFTLKIRSTKLEDSAMYFCASSDSTRGVETQYFGPGTRLLVL.

A few counts support this clonotype. V usage is TRBV19 and J usage is TRBJ2-3; D is possibly TRBD2 (5 bases). The V and J ends lost 5 bases and 0 bases respectively, with 9 bases between them. In germline, CDR1 is LNHDA, CDR2 SQIVND (reference sequence). The CDR3 runs 14 residues. CDR3 sequence: CASSASGSTDTQYF. Written as DNA, the CDR3 is TGTGCCAGTAGTGCAAGCGGCAGCACAGATACGCAGTATTTT.

This chain connects TRBV7-9 to TRBJ1-1; D call uncertain. CDR3 length: 12 residues. Germline lookup yields CDR1 SEHNR and CDR2 FQNEAQ (reference sequence). Trimming left V 5 bases short and J 2 bases short, with 6 bases between. CDR3 residues: CASSPINTEAFF. The CDR3, as DNA: TGTGCCAGCAGCCCAATAAACACTGAAGCTTTCTTT.

The chain is built from TRBV11-1 and TRBJ2-7; a possible D gene is TRBD1 (6 bases). The CDR3 covers 16 residues. Germline CDR1 and CDR2: SGHAT and FQDESV (reference sequence). V shed 1 base and J shed 0 bases, with 13 bases lying between them. The CDR3 loop is CASSLERQGISYEQYF. DNA for the CDR3: TGTGCCAGCAGCTTAGAGAGGCAGGGGATCTCCTACGAGCAGTACTTC.

This chain joins TRBV6-2 or TRBV6-3 and TRBJ1-5, with 7 bases identical to TRBD1. The CDR3 sequence is 13 residues long. Germline lookup yields CDR1 MNHEY and CDR2 SVGEGT. The junction had 4 bases not matched to a gene; V was cut back by 6 bases and J by 5 bases. In nucleotides, the CDR3 is TGTGCCAGCAGGTACAGGGGTCATCAGCCCCAGCATTTT. This sequence encodes CASRYRGHQPQHF.

V usage is TRBV7-3 and J usage is TRBJ2-3, with 10 nucleotides matching TRBD2. The CDR3 has 12 residues. Trimming took 4 bases from V and 11 from J; bases not matched to a gene: 3. Germline CDR1 reads SGHTA; CDR2 reads FQGTGA. CDR3 region: CASSSGLAKQYF. CDR3 sequence (DNA): TGTGCCAGCAGCTCGGGACTAGCGAAGCAGTATTTT.

This clonotype has just a few counts. The genes are TRBV20-1 and TRBJ2-3; 10 nucleotides line up with TRBD2. The CDR3 sequence is 17 residues long. Germline-derived CDR1 and CDR2 are DFQATT and SNEGSKA (reference sequence). The V and J ends lost 3 bases and 5 bases, in that order; junction bases with no gene match: 14. CDR3 DNA: TGCAGTGCTAGGGATTGGGAGCGGGGGGGCCCCATAGATACGCAGTATTTT. Protein sequence: CSARDWERGGPIDTQYF.

The genes are TRBV5-1 and TRBJ1-4; 8 positions match TRBD1. The V gene end was trimmed by 5 bases and the J gene end by 2 bases; junction bases not matched to a gene: 5. The CDR3 extends over 15 amino acids. CDR1 is SGHRS and CDR2 is YFSETQ in the germline V gene. The CDR3 DNA is TGCGCCAGCAGATCCCAGGGGGCGACTAATGAAAAACTGTTTTTT. Amino acid sequence: CASRSQGATNEKLFF.

This clonotype was counted between two and nine times. The rearrangement links TRBV20-1 to TRBJ1-5; D gene ambiguous. This CDR3 is built from 13 residues. Germline V gene sequence: CDR1 DFQATT, CDR2 SNEGSKA (reference sequence). V lost 1 base to trimming and J lost 5 bases, with 9 bases between them. CDR3 in DNA: TGCAGTGCTAGAGGTGGCCGGGATCAGCCCCAGCATTTT. Its protein product is CSARGGRDQPQHF.

This clonotype occurred many times. The chain is built from TRBV5-1 and TRBJ2-2, with D hard to call. Germline assignment: CDR1 SGHRS and CDR2 YFSETQ. V was trimmed by 0 bases and J by 2 bases, leaving 5 bases between them. This CDR3 comprises 14 residues. CDR3 sequence: CASSLAQNTGELFF. The CDR3 nucleotides read TGCGCCAGCAGCTTGGCGCAAAACACCGGGGAGCTGTTTTTT.

The chain employs TRBV15 and TRBJ2-4, with D possibly TRBD2 on 6 matching bases. The V end was cut by 5 bases, the J end by 15 bases, with 20 bases between. The CDR3 contains 13 residues. The germline V gene encodes CDR1 LNHNV and CDR2 YYDKDF (reference sequence). As DNA, the CDR3 is TGTGCCACCAGCGCAACCTCCCGGACTATGAGGTACTTC. Translated: CATSATSRTMRYF.

This clonotype was counted a single time. The chain links TRBV7-9 to TRBJ1-2; D is unclear. This CDR3 region has 14 residues. Per germline, CDR1 SEHNR and CDR2 FQNEAQ (reference sequence). Trimming cost V 3 bases and J 1 base, with 9 bases left between them. CDR3 DNA: TGTGCCAGCAGCTTTGACACGGATAACTATGGCTACACCTTC. Protein sequence: CASSFDTDNYGYTF.

The chain carries TRBV12-3 or TRBV12-4 and TRBJ2-4, with D possibly matching TRBD2 (5 bases). The CDR3 runs 17 residues. V lost 2 bases and J lost 0, with 14 bases in between. Here the CDR3 DNA reads TGTGCCAGCAGTTTATCCTTCGGGGAATTAGCCAAAAACATTCAGTACTTC. This codes for CASSLSFGELAKNIQYF.

CDR3 nucleotides: TGTGCCAGCTCACCGGGGGGCAGCTATGAGCAGTTCTTC. Translating it yields CASSPGGSYEQFF. The chain recombines TRBV18 with TRBJ2-1; D possibly matches TRBD1 or TRBD2 (6 bases each). The length of the CDR3 is 13 residues. V shed 3 bases and J shed 8 bases, with 11 bases lying between them. Germline assignment: CDR1 KGHSH and CDR2 LQKENI.

This chain connects TRBV7-8 to TRBJ2-5, with 8 bases matching TRBD2. Per the germline V gene, CDR1 is SGHVS and CDR2 is FQNEAQ. V was clipped by 5 bases and J by 2 bases; unmatched bases: 7. CDR3 length: 15 amino acids. The chain's CDR3 is CASSRGGAGQETQYF. In DNA, the CDR3 is TGTGCCAGCAGCCGGGGGGGGGCTGGTCAAGAGACCCAGTACTTC.

This clonotype has only a few counts. The J gene is TRBJ2-5, the V gene TRBV4-1; D unclear. This CDR3 contains 15 residues. Trimming took 4 bases from V and 5 from J, leaving 17 bases between them. Germline V gene lookup returns CDR1 MGHRA and CDR2 YSYEKL. CDR3: CASSPRFWNLETQYF. CDR3 DNA: TGCGCCAGCAGCCCCCGGTTCTGGAACCTGGAGACCCAGTACTTC.